Listed below are T cell receptor beta chains from one sample, sequenced in a study of blood T cell repertoires in COVID-19. Libraries were prepared by immunoSEQ multiplex PCR; TCRdb keeps only in-frame clonotypes and omits some of them. The sample has approximately 120,000 clones; approximately 90% are singletons. Material: peripheral blood. These receptors were obtained from a man in his fifties with COVID-19, enrolled during active disease. CDR3s include the opening cysteine and the closing phenylalanine or tryptophan. D genes are given only for firm matches. Not every row has a clone size; where given, it reads once, few, many or a size class.

TRBV5-4	-	TRBJ2-7	TRBD2	CASSYQLGLASLSYEQYF	TGTGCCAGCAGCTACCAACTCGGACTAGCTTCTCTCTCCTACGAGCAGTACTTC
TRBV12-3/TRBV12-4	once	TRBJ1-3	-	CASNGQAGNTIYF	TGTGCCAGCAACGGACAAGCTGGAAACACCATATATTTT
TRBV19	-	TRBJ2-3	TRBD2	CASRNQGLAGRGTQYF	TGTGCCAGTAGGAACCAGGGACTAGCCGGGAGGGGTACGCAGTATTTT
TRBV7-9	-	TRBJ2-7	-	CASTPTESYEQYF	TGTGCCAGCACCCCGACAGAATCCTACGAGCAGTACTTC
TRBV7-2	-	TRBJ2-7	TRBD2	CASSRTREYEQYF	TGTGCCAGCAGCCGAACGCGGGAGTACGAGCAGTACTTC
TRBV5-4	-	TRBJ2-3	-	CASSLVASGTDTQYF	TGTGCCAGCAGCTTGGTGGCTAGCGGCACAGATACGCAGTATTTT
TRBV6-2/TRBV6-3	-	TRBJ2-2	TRBD1	CASTYPGTGGGELFF	TGTGCCAGCACTTATCCCGGGACAGGGGGCGGGGAGCTGTTTTTT
TRBV27	-	TRBJ2-1	-	CASSLSSGNEQFF	TGTGCCAGCAGTTTATCATCCGGGAATGAGCAGTTCTTC
TRBV29-1	-	TRBJ1-2	-	CSVVRGDYGYTF	TGCAGCGTTGTGCGGGGTGACTATGGCTACACCTTC
TRBV11-2	once	TRBJ2-1	TRBD2	CAMRGARKVSGEQFF	TGTGCCATGCGGGGGGCAAGGAAGGTGTCAGGTGAGCAGTTCTTC
TRBV7-2	-	TRBJ2-7	TRBD2	CASSPRASGREYYEQYF	TGTGCCAGCAGCCCTAGGGCTAGCGGGAGGGAGTACTACGAGCAGTACTTC
TRBV9	-	TRBJ2-3	-	CASSVAPGSTDTQYF	TGTGCCAGCAGCGTAGCTCCGGGAAGCACAGATACGCAGTATTTT
TRBV24-1	once	TRBJ2-1	TRBD2	CATSGRLADNEQFF	TGTGCCACCAGTGGACGACTAGCGGACAATGAGCAGTTCTTC
TRBV6-2/TRBV6-3	-	TRBJ2-3	TRBD2	CASSLAGGPPDTQYF	TGTGCCAGCAGTCTAGCGGGAGGCCCCCCAGATACGCAGTATTTT
TRBV5-6	-	TRBJ2-1	-	CASSRVSGLYNEQFF	TGTGCCAGCAGCCGGGTCAGCGGCCTCTACAATGAGCAGTTCTTC
TRBV11-2	-	TRBJ2-5	-	CASNDPRGKETQYF	TGTGCCAGCAACGACCCTCGAGGGAAAGAGACCCAGTACTTC
TRBV6-5	-	TRBJ2-3	-	CASSYSVAISDTQYF	TGTGCCAGCAGTTACTCGGTAGCCATATCAGATACGCAGTATTTT
TRBV9	-	TRBJ2-5	TRBD1	CASSGDRDRGLETQYF	TGTGCCAGCAGCGGAGACCGGGACAGGGGTTTAGAGACCCAGTACTTC
TRBV13	-	TRBJ2-3	-	CASAWALSTDTQYF	TGTGCCAGCGCGTGGGCCCTAAGCACAGATACGCAGTATTTT
TRBV7-8	-	TRBJ2-5	-	CASSPMQGRAETQYF	TGTGCCAGCAGCCCGATGCAGGGGAGAGCGGAGACCCAGTACTTC
TRBV7-2	-	TRBJ1-1	-	CASSLGRTEAFF	TGTGCCAGCAGCTTAGGTCGCACTGAAGCTTTCTTT
TRBV5-4	-	TRBJ2-5	TRBD1	CASSATGLGTQYF	TGTGCCAGCAGCGCGACAGGGCTGGGGACCCAGTACTTC